The clone carrying this T cell receptor beta chain came up once. Its target is unknown. All donors were healthy HIV-negative adults lacking recent acute infections or vaccinations. Roughly 89 million PBMCs served as the genomic DNA source for unsorted samples. The data stem from a study of shared clonotypes between healthy human individuals. Study observations and caveats: The sampled material consisted only of blood, and tissue repertoires are likely to differ.

Unsorted PBMCs provided DNA that was sequenced on ten immunoSEQ deep assay plates. Generated by immunoSEQ multiplex PCR, the TCRdb table keeps only in-frame clones and is missing some. The sample includes 490,000 or so clones, roughly 85% of them seen just once. The receptor comes from a woman aged 35 to 49 in good health. Some clones in this sample may be carry-over from other donors' samples. Sequencing was done on a sample of PBMCs.

The CDR3 nucleotides are TGTGCCAGTAGTAGTATCTCGCGGATAAGACCCTACGAGCAGTACTTC. This sequence encodes CASSSISRIRPYEQYF. V gene TRBV19 combines with J gene TRBJ2-7, with no clear D. V was cut by 4 bases and J by 2 bases, with 18 bases left in between. The V gene's germline CDR1 is LNHDA and CDR2 SQIVND (reference sequence). The length of the CDR3 is 16 residues.